The entry that follows covers one TCR beta chain sequence. Its antigen is not known. The junction departs from germline at one end; a sequencing error may be responsible. Vbeta (60) and Jbeta (13) primers were used in the PCR. Clones were read by immunoSEQ multiplex PCR, and TCRdb kept only the in-frame ones, dropping some. The sample holds some 200,000 clones, around 62% seen once. The record originates from a study of cytomegalovirus exposure and HLA in healthy donors. Study at large: Early on, a data release was issued that held 80 million or so unique TCRs from HLA-typed donors.

Regarding the study as a whole: Most TCR sequences were seen very rarely across donors, but some public TCRs occurred in many. Specificity of a few CMV-associated chains for CMV antigens was verified in vitro.

The specimen sequenced was PBMCs. The source of this sequence is a man between 35 and 55 years old in good health and CMV-seronegative.

The CDR3 DNA sequence: TGTTCCAGCAGCGACCTTTATCGTGGACAGGGAGGAGAGACCCAGTACTTC. This codes for CSSSDLYRGQGGETQYF. This chain links TRBV7-9 with TRBJ2-5, with 8 bases fitting TRBD1. The CDR3 runs 17 residues. The V gene's germline CDR1 is SEHNR and CDR2 FQNEAQ (reference sequence).